This T cell receptor (beta chain) was obtained from a study of Graves' ophthalmopathy and Graves' hyperthyroidism. This clonotype was recorded many times. The diagnostic workup employed clinical symptoms, serum thyroxine, TRAb, thyroid ultrasound and orbital computed tomography. The sequenced template was RNA, covering the TCR beta CDR3 region. The first round was an RT-PCR with HTBI primers, and the second round was a multiplex PCR. TCRdb reanalysed the multiplex PCR reads using MiXCR and keeps one entry per CDR3 protein. Altogether about 590,000 distinct CDR3 sequences are present, approximately 35% being singletons, with the ten largest covering approximately 4.1%. The TCR was taken from an adult man with Graves' hyperthyroidism. Source material: peripheral blood or thyroid tissue (not recorded which).

Written as DNA, the CDR3 is TGTGCTTCAGGGGTTGCCGGGGAGCTGTTTTTT. As protein: CASGVAGELFF. This chain connects TRBV12-5 to TRBJ2-2; weak D call: TRBD1 (6 bases). Germline V gene data show CDR1 as LGHNT and CDR2 as FRNRAP. The CDR3 sequence is 11 residues long. Trimming removed 11 bases at V and 6 bases at J, with 10 bases between.